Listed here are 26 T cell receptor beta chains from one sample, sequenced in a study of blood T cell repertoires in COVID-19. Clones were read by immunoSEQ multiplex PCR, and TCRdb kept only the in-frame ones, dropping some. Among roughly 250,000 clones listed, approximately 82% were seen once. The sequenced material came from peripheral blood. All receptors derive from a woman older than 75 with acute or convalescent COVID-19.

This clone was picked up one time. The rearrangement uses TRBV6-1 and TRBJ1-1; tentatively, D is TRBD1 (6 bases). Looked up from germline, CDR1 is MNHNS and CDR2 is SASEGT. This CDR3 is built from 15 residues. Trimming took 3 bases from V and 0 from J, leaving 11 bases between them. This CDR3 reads CASSDGQLMNTEAFF. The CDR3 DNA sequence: TGTGCCAGCAGTGACGGACAGCTCATGAACACTGAAGCTTTCTTT.

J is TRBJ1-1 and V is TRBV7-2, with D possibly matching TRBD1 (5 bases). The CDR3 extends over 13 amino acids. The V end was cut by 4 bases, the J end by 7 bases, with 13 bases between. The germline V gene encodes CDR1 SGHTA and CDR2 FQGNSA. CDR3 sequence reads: CASSSITRVEAFF. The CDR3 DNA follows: TGTGCCAGCAGCTCCATAACCAGGGTTGAAGCTTTCTTT.

CDR3 DNA sequence: TGCGCCAGCAGCTTGGAGCGGAGCTCCTACAATGAGCAGTTCTTC. Translation gives CASSLERSSYNEQFF. This chain connects TRBV5-1 to TRBJ2-1; D perhaps matches TRBD2 (5 bases). Germline V lookup: CDR1 SGHRS, CDR2 YFSETQ. The CDR3 spans 15 residues. Trimming left V 0 bases short and J 0 bases short, with 7 bases between.

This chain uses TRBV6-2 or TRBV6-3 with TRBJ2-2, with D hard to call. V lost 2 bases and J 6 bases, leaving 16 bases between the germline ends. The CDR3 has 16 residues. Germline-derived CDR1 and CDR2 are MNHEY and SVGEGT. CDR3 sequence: CASSYILSYWSGELFF. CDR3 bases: TGTGCCAGCAGTTACATATTGAGCTATTGGTCCGGGGAGCTGTTTTTT.

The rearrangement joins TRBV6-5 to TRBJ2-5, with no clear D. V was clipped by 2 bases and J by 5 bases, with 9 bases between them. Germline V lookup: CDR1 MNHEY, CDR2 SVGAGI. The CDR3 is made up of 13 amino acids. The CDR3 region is CASSYEHGETQYF. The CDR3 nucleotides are TGTGCCAGCAGTTACGAACACGGGGAGACCCAGTACTTC.

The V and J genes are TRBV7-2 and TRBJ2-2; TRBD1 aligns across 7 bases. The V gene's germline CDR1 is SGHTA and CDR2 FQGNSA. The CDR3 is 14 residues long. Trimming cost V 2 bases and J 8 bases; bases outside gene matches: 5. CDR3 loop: CASSLSKGAGELFF. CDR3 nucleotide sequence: TGTGCCAGCAGCTTATCAAAGGGGGCAGGGGAGCTGTTTTTT.

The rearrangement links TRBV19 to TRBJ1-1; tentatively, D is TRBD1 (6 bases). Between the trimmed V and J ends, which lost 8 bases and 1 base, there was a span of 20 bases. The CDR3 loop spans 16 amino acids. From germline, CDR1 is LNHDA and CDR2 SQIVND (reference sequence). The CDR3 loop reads CASWGAGGTRNTEAFF. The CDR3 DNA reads TGTGCCAGTTGGGGGGCCGGGGGGACACGGAACACTGAAGCTTTCTTT.

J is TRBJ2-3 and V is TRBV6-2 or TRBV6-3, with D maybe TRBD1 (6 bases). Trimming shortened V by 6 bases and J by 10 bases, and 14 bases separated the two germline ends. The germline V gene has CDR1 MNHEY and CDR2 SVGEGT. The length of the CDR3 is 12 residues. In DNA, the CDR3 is TGTGCCAGCAGCCTAACAGGGAAGTCGCAGTATTTT. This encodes CASSLTGKSQYF.

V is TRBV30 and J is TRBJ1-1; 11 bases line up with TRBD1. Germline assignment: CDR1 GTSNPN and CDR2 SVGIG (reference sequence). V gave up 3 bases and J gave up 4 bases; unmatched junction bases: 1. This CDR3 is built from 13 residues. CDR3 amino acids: CAWSGQGATEAFF. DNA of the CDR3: TGTGCCTGGAGCGGACAGGGGGCCACTGAAGCTTTCTTT.

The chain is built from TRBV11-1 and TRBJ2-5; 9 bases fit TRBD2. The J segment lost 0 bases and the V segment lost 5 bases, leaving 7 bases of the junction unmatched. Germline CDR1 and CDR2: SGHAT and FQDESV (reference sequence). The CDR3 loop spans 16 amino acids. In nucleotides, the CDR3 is TGTGCCAGCAGCAGACGGGCTAGCGGGGACCAAGAGACCCAGTACTTC. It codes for CASSRRASGDQETQYF. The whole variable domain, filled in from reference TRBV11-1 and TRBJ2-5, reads EAEVAQSPRYKITEKSQAVAFWCDPISGHATLYWYRQILGQGPELLVQFQDESVVDDSQLPKDRFSAERLKGVDSTLKIQPAELGDSAMYLCASSRRASGDQETQYFGPGTRLLVL.

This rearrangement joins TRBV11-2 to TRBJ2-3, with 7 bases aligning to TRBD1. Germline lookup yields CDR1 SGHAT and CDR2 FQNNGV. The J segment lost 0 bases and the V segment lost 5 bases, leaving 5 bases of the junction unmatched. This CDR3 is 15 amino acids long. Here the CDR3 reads CASSPQTGSTDTQYF. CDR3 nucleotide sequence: TGTGCCAGCAGCCCGCAGACAGGGAGCACAGATACGCAGTATTTT. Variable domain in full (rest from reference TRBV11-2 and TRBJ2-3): EAGVAQSPRYKIIEKRQSVAFWCNPISGHATLYWYQQILGQGPKLLIQFQNNGVVDDSQLPKDRFSAERLKGVDSTLKIQPAKLEDSAVYLCASSPQTGSTDTQYFGPGTRLTVL.

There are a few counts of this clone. CDR3: CASSRDQGRETQYF. The CDR3 DNA is TGCGCCAGCAGCCGCGACCAGGGGCGGGAGACCCAGTACTTC. This chain connects TRBV5-1 to TRBJ2-5; D might be TRBD1 (6 bases). Looked up from germline, CDR1 is SGHRS and CDR2 is YFSETQ. Trimming cost V 4 bases and J 5 bases, with 15 bases left between them. This CDR3 spans 14 amino acids.

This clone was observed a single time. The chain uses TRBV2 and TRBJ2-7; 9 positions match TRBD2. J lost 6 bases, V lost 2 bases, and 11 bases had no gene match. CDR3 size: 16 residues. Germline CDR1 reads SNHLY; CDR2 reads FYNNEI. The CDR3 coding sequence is TGTGCCAGCAGTGAACTGATTGCGGGGGGGAGGATCGAGCAGTACTTC. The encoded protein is CASSELIAGGRIEQYF.

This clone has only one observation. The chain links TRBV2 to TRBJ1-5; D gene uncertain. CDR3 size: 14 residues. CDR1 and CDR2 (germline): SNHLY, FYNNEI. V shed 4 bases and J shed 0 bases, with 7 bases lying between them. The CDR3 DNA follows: TGTGCCAGCAGTGGCGGATATAGCAATCAGCCCCAGCATTTT. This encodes CASSGGYSNQPQHF.

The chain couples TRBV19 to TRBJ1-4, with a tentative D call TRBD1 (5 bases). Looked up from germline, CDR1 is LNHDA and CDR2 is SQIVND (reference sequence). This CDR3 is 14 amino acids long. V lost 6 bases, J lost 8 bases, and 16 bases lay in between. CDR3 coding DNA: TGTGCCAGTAGGAATATTCCAGGGCAGGAAAAACTGTTTTTT. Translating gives CASRNIPGQEKLFF.

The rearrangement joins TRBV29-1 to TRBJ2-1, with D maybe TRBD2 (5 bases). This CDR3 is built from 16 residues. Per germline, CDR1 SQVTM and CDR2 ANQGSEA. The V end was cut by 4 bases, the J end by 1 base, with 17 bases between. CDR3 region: CSVVMRGSLSYNEQFF. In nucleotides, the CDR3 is TGCAGCGTTGTTATGCGCGGGTCACTATCCTACAATGAGCAGTTCTTC.

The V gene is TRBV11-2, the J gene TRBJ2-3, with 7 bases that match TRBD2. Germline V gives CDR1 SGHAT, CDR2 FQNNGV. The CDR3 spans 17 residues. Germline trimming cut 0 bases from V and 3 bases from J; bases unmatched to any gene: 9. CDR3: CASSLDSGGSVTDTQYF. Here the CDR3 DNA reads TGTGCCAGCAGCTTAGACTCCGGCGGGAGTGTGACAGATACGCAGTATTTT.

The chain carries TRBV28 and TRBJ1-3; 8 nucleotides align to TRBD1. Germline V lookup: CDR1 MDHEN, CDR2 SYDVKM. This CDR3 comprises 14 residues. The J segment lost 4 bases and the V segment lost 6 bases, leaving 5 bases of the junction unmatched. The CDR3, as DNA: TGTGCCAGCAGAACAGGGGGTGCAGGAAACACCATATATTTT. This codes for CASRTGGAGNTIYF.

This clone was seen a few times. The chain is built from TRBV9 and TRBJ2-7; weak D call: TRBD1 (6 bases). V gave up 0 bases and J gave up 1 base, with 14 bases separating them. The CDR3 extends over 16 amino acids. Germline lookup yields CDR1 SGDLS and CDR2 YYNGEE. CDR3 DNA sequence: TGTGCCAGCAGCGTAGACGGTGGGGGCGGATCCTACGAGCAGTACTTC. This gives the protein CASSVDGGGGSYEQYF.

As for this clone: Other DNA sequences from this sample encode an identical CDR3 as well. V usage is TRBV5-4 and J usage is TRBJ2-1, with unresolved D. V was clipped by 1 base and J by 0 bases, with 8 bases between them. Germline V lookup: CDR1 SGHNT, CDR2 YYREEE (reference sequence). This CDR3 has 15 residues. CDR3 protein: CASSLTANSYNEQFF. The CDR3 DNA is TGTGCCAGCAGCTTGACTGCAAACTCCTACAATGAGCAGTTCTTC.

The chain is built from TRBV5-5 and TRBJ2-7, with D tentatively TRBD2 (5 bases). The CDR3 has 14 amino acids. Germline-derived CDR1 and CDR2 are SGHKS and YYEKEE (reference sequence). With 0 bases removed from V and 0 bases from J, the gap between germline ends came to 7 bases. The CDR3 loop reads CASSLAGSSYEQYF. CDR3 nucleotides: TGTGCCAGCAGCTTGGCGGGGAGCTCCTACGAGCAGTACTTC.

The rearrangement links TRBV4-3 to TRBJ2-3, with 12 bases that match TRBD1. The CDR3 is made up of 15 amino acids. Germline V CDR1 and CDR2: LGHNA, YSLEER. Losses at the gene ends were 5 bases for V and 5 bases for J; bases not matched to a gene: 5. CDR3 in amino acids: CASSGGQGAGDTQYF. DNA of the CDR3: TGCGCCAGCAGCGGGGGACAGGGGGCTGGAGATACGCAGTATTTT.

The CDR3 DNA is TGTGCCAGCAGCCCTGGGGGGACAGGGTTGCGCTACGAGCAGTACTTC. Amino acids: CASSPGGTGLRYEQYF. V gene TRBV5-4 combines with J gene TRBJ2-7, with 9 positions matching TRBD1. This CDR3 spans 16 amino acids. Germline V gene sequence: CDR1 SGHNT, CDR2 YYREEE (reference sequence). Trimming at V came to 4 bases and at J to 3 bases, leaving 11 bases not matched to a gene.

In DNA, the CDR3 is TGTGCCAGCAGTTTACACACGGGACTAGCGGGAGGGGGGCCCTACGAGCAGTACTTC. It is translated as CASSLHTGLAGGGPYEQYF. The chain combines TRBV28 with TRBJ2-7; TRBD2 matches 16 bases. This CDR3 is 19 amino acids long. Germline lookup yields CDR1 MDHEN and CDR2 SYDVKM. V shed 2 bases and J 2 bases; nucleotides not matched to a gene: 9.

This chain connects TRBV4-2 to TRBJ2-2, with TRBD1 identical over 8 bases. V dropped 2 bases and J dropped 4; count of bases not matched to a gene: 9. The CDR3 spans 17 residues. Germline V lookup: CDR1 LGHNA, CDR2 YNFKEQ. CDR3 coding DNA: TGTGCCAGCAGCCAATATAGGGACAGGAGTAGCACCGGGGAGCTGTTTTTT. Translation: CASSQYRDRSSTGELFF.

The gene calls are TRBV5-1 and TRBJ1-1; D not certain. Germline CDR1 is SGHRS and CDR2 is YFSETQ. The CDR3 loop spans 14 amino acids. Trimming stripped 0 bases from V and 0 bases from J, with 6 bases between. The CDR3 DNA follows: TGCGCCAGCAGCTTGGCCAGTATGAACACTGAAGCTTTCTTT. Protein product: CASSLASMNTEAFF.